This TCR beta chain was observed in a study of T cells in localized non-small cell lung cancer. Study-level results: Adjacent uninvolved lung had the highest clonality, suggesting focused antigen responses.

The repertoire was sequenced with immunoSEQ multiplex PCR; TCRdb's copy has only in-frame clones and lacks some. Of approximately 43,000 clones in the sample, about 85% were seen once. Remarks on this clone: The antigen remains unidentified.

With 11 bases removed from V and 7 bases from J, the gap between germline ends came to 29 bases. The CDR3 totals 16 residues. The rearrangement uses TRBV23-1 and TRBJ2-5; D is possibly TRBD1 or TRBD2 (6 bases each). TRBV23-1 is an ORF, with its function uncertain. The sequence derives from a woman aged 18 to 55 with stage III lung adenocarcinoma. The material was peripheral blood, obtained before any cancer treatment. CDR3 sequence (DNA): TGCGCCGGGGGCCCAAGCCGGACTATTTTTGTAGGGACCCAGTACTTC. Encoded protein: CAGGPSRTIFVGTQYF.